The 32 T cell receptor beta chains presented below share a single source sample, sequenced in a study of vaccination and CD4 T cells after COVID-19. With the Oncomine TCR Beta short-read assay, DNA from cultured CD4+ T cells was sequenced. Via MiXCR, TCRdb re-called the PCR reads, giving one row per CDR3 protein. The data hold 10,000 to 12,000 distinct CDR3 sequences, with about half observed a single time. For these receptors, no antigen is known. The treatment denotes: roughly nine-day PBMC culture with coronavirus spike peptide pools or control peptides (ViraFEST assay). The sequencing sample was made of CD4+ T cells from blood, cultured in vitro. The receptors were sampled from a human donor who had recovered from COVID-19.

This clonotype was found a few times. V is TRBV20-1 and J is TRBJ2-1, with 9 positions matching TRBD2. Germline V gene sequence: CDR1 DFQATT, CDR2 SNEGSKA (reference sequence). V was pared by 1 base and J by 4 bases, with 5 bases of the junction left unmatched. The CDR3 sequence is 15 residues long. The CDR3 loop is CSARATSGGYNEQFF. The CDR3 nucleotides are TGCAGTGCTAGAGCGACTAGCGGAGGATACAATGAGCAGTTCTTC.

CDR3: CASSWGQNLYEQYF. The CDR3 DNA sequence: TGCGCCAGCAGCTGGGGACAGAATTTATACGAGCAGTACTTC. The rearrangement uses TRBV5-1 and TRBJ2-7, with 7 bases aligning to TRBD1. V was clipped by 3 bases and J by 4 bases; unmatched bases: 7. The length of the CDR3 is 14 residues. Germline V gene data show CDR1 as SGHRS and CDR2 as YFSETQ.

The rearrangement links TRBV20-1 to TRBJ1-1; D is ambiguous. Between the trimmed V and J ends, which lost 3 bases and 0 bases, there was a span of 11 bases. This CDR3 contains 14 residues. Germline-derived CDR1 and CDR2 are DFQATT and SNEGSKA (reference sequence). The CDR3 reads CSASRSTLNTEAFF. The CDR3 coding sequence is TGCAGTGCTAGTAGAAGCACCTTGAACACTGAAGCTTTCTTT.

The chain combines TRBV5-1 with TRBJ2-6, with D possibly TRBD2 on 5 matching bases. V was clipped by 4 bases and J by 0 bases, with 8 bases between them. The germline CDR1 and CDR2 sequences are SGHRS and YFSETQ. CDR3 length: 15 residues. The CDR3 protein is CASSQDFSGANVLTF. The DNA for the CDR3 is TGCGCCAGCAGCCAGGACTTCTCTGGGGCCAACGTCCTGACTTTC. Combining the CDR3 with reference TRBV5-1 and TRBJ2-6 gives the whole variable domain KAGVTQTPRYLIKTRGQQVTLSCSPISGHRSVSWYQQTPGQGLQFLFEYFSETQRNKGNFPGRFSGRQFSNSRSEMNVSTLELGDSALYLCASSQDFSGANVLTFGAGSRLTVL.

The chain recombines TRBV12-3 or TRBV12-4 with TRBJ1-2, with D tentatively TRBD1 (5 bases). Between the trimmed V and J ends, which lost 6 bases and 0 bases, there was a span of 14 bases. There are 15 residues in the CDR3. The CDR3 DNA reads as TGTGCCAGCAGGCCGGGGACGGCAACTAACTATGGCTACACCTTC. Residues: CASRPGTATNYGYTF.

The gene calls are TRBV5-1 and TRBJ1-2; TRBD1 might be the D (5 bases). Germline V CDR1 and CDR2: SGHRS, YFSETQ. The CDR3 totals 14 residues. V gave up 4 bases and J gave up 2 bases, with 12 bases separating them. The CDR3 loop is CASSRVQVNYGYTF. As DNA, the CDR3 is TGCGCCAGCAGCCGAGTACAGGTCAACTATGGCTACACCTTC.

V and J are TRBV30 and TRBJ1-2; D not certain. Germline CDR1 GTSNPN, CDR2 SVGIG (reference sequence). V lost 0 bases, J lost 4 bases, and 6 bases lay in between. The CDR3 length is 12 residues. For the CDR3, the DNA is TGTGCCTGGAGTGTCGGGATCTATGGCTACACCTTC. Translation: CAWSVGIYGYTF.

V gene TRBV27 combines with J gene TRBJ2-3; 8 bases agree with TRBD2. V lost 5 bases to trimming and J lost 2 bases; unmatched junction nucleotides: 3. CDR3 length: 14 amino acids. Germline values: CDR1 MNHEY, CDR2 SMNVEV (reference sequence). This chain's CDR3 is CASSVAGSTDTQYF. In nucleotides, the CDR3 is TGTGCCAGCAGTGTAGCGGGGTCCACAGATACGCAGTATTTT.

Worth noting for this clonotype: At one of its ends the junction is not consistent with the germline gene, which may arise from a read error. The chain has TRBV6-1 and TRBJ1-3, with D possibly being TRBD1 (5 bases). The CDR3 consists of 13 residues. CDR1 and CDR2 from the germline V gene are MNHNS and SASEGT. The CDR3 loop is CASREGAGNTIYF. In nucleotides, the CDR3 is TGTGCCAGCAGGGAAGGGGCTGGAAACACCATATATTTT.

Points on this clonotype: One junction end disagrees with the germline gene, perhaps due to a read error. This chain connects TRBV7-6 to TRBJ2-3; D is perhaps TRBD2 (5 bases). Germline CDR1 reads SGHVS; CDR2 reads FNYEAQ. There are 15 residues in the CDR3. CDR3 DNA sequence: TGTGCCAGCAGCGCGACTACTGTCCCGGCAGAGACGCAGTATTTT. Its translation: CASSATTVPAETQYF.

The J gene is TRBJ2-1, the V gene TRBV20-1; the match to TRBD2 covers 8 bases. Germline trimming cut 0 bases from V and 9 bases from J; bases unmatched to any gene: 10. This CDR3 has 15 residues. The germline V gene encodes CDR1 DFQATT and CDR2 SNEGSKA (reference sequence). CDR3 protein: CSARDLERENVEQFF. The CDR3 DNA sequence: TGCAGTGCTAGAGATCTGGAGCGGGAGAATGTTGAGCAGTTCTTC.

J is TRBJ1-2 and V is TRBV6-1; no reliable D call. This CDR3 has 13 residues. The germline gives CDR1 MNHNS, CDR2 SASEGT. V lost 3 bases to trimming and J lost 2 bases, with 7 bases between them. CDR3 residues: CASSETKNYGYTF. The CDR3 DNA is TGTGCCAGCAGTGAGACAAAAAACTATGGCTACACCTTC.

V usage is TRBV28 and J usage is TRBJ2-5; 10 bases map to TRBD2. In germline, CDR1 is MDHEN, CDR2 SYDVKM. The V segment lost 5 bases and the J segment 9 bases; nucleotides outside the gene matches: 12. CDR3 length: 15 residues. CDR3 protein: CASSPSAAGGRAQYF. The CDR3 coding sequence is TGTGCCAGCAGTCCCTCCGCAGCGGGGGGGAGGGCCCAGTACTTC.

This clonotype was seen only a few times. The chain recombines TRBV10-3 with TRBJ1-2, with 8 bases fitting TRBD1. Germline trimming cut 6 bases from V and 4 bases from J; bases unmatched to any gene: 7. Germline V gives CDR1 ENHRY, CDR2 SYGVKD. The CDR3 extends over 14 amino acids. CDR3 coding DNA: TGTGCCATCAGATCCGGGACAGGAGTCTATGGCTACACCTTC. This codes for CAIRSGTGVYGYTF.

This chain joins TRBV5-1 and TRBJ1-6, with D hard to call. The V and J ends lost 0 bases and 10 bases respectively, with 8 bases between them. CDR1 is SGHRS, CDR2 YFSETQ, per germline. This CDR3 has 13 residues. CDR3 residues: CASSLAGRSPLHF. As DNA, the CDR3 is TGCGCCAGCAGCTTGGCCGGGAGGTCACCCCTCCACTTT. Full variable domain (outside the CDR3, taken from reference TRBV5-1 and TRBJ1-6): KAGVTQTPRYLIKTRGQQVTLSCSPISGHRSVSWYQQTPGQGLQFLFEYFSETQRNKGNFPGRFSGRQFSNSRSEMNVSTLELGDSALYLCASSLAGRSPLHFGNGTRLTVT.

The rearrangement links TRBV7-3 to TRBJ2-2, with D perhaps matching TRBD1 (5 bases). CDR1 SGHTA and CDR2 FQGTGA come from the germline V gene. The CDR3 is made up of 14 amino acids. The V end was cut by 5 bases, the J end by 2 bases, with 9 bases between. The CDR3 spells CASSPQGNTGELFF. DNA for the CDR3: TGTGCCAGCAGCCCCCAGGGAAACACCGGGGAGCTGTTTTTT.

The rearrangement uses TRBV6-5 and TRBJ2-1, with 12 bases identical to TRBD2. Losses at the gene ends were 0 bases for V and 2 bases for J; bases not matched to a gene: 2. The CDR3 length is 17 residues. CDR1 is MNHEY and CDR2 is SVGAGI in the germline V gene. CDR3 nucleotides: TGTGCCAGCAGTTACTCCGGACTAGCGGGGACCTACAATGAGCAGTTCTTC. Its protein product is CASSYSGLAGTYNEQFF.

The rearrangement links TRBV27 to TRBJ2-3; D is uncertain. The CDR3 runs to 15 residues. Trimming removed 7 bases at V and 2 bases at J, with 16 bases between. Germline CDR1 MNHEY, CDR2 SMNVEV (reference sequence). Written as DNA, the CDR3 is TGTGCCAGCACCAGACTTGCCTTCGACACAGATACGCAGTATTTT. The encoded protein is CASTRLAFDTDTQYF.

J is TRBJ2-3 and V is TRBV6-1; 8 bases line up with TRBD1. With V trimmed by 5 bases and J by 1 base, 5 bases remained unmatched. The CDR3 spans 15 residues. Germline assignment: CDR1 MNHNS and CDR2 SASEGT. The CDR3 region has the DNA TGTGCCAGCAGTCGACAGGGGATCGGCACAGATACGCAGTATTTT. Residues: CASSRQGIGTDTQYF.

This chain uses TRBV12-3 or TRBV12-4 with TRBJ1-1, with TRBD1 identical over 10 bases. The V gene end was trimmed by 4 bases and the J gene end by 10 bases; junction bases not matched to a gene: 9. The CDR3 is made up of 14 amino acids. The CDR3 sequence is CASSSTRQGAVAFF. As DNA, the CDR3 is TGTGCCAGCAGTTCGACAAGACAGGGGGCCGTAGCTTTCTTT.

The chain employs TRBV11-2 and TRBJ2-7; TRBD1 matches at 10 bases. V trimming: 6 bases; J trimming: 3 bases; junction bases outside the gene matches: 11. The CDR3 loop spans 16 amino acids. Germline assignment: CDR1 SGHAT and CDR2 FQNNGV. The CDR3 loop is CASRNARDRGFYEQYF. For the CDR3, the DNA is TGTGCCAGCAGGAACGCCCGGGACAGGGGTTTCTACGAGCAGTACTTC.

The chain couples TRBV10-2 to TRBJ2-5; D remains ambiguous. The V gene lost 4 bases and the J gene lost 5 bases, with 11 bases spanning the gap. This CDR3 has 13 amino acids. Germline CDR1 reads WSHSY; CDR2 reads SAAADI. CDR3 sequence reads: CASSGARFETQYF. As DNA, the CDR3 is TGCGCCAGCAGTGGGGCCCGGTTTGAGACCCAGTACTTC.

This chain joins TRBV7-9 and TRBJ1-1; TRBD1 might be the D (5 bases). The length of the CDR3 is 15 residues. Per germline, CDR1 SEHNR and CDR2 FQNEAQ (reference sequence). The germline V and J ends were trimmed by 3 bases and 6 bases, with 17 bases remaining between them. In nucleotides, the CDR3 is TGTGCCAGCAGCTTGGCTATTGGGGGATCCGCTGAAGCTTTCTTT. This codes for CASSLAIGGSAEAFF.

This clonotype was seen a few times. The chain employs TRBV2 and TRBJ2-3, with TRBD2 identical over 12 bases. Germline V gives CDR1 SNHLY, CDR2 FYNNEI. The CDR3 extends over 15 amino acids. The junction had 6 bases not matched to a gene; V was cut back by 8 bases and J by 3 bases. The CDR3 region is CASGNGLAGTDTQYF. DNA for the CDR3: TGTGCCAGCGGAAACGGACTAGCGGGGACAGATACGCAGTATTTT.

This rearrangement joins TRBV11-3 to TRBJ1-5; D may be TRBD1 (5 bases). Germline loops: CDR1 SGHNT, CDR2 YENEEA. There are 16 residues in the CDR3. Trimming stripped 3 bases from V and 7 bases from J, with 19 bases between. The CDR3 DNA sequence: TGTGCCAGCAGCTTCGGGGGTGGGGTATGGGGGCAGCCCCAGCATTTT. Translating gives CASSFGGGVWGQPQHF.

V and J are TRBV11-2 and TRBJ2-5; 13 bases fit TRBD2. Germline-derived CDR1 and CDR2 are SGHAT and FQNNGV. The CDR3 runs to 15 residues. V shed 5 bases and J 9 bases; nucleotides not matched to a gene: 9. The CDR3 DNA is TGTGCCAGCAGCCCGGGACTAGCGGGGACCAGGGCCCAGTACTTC. It codes for CASSPGLAGTRAQYF.

This clonotype showed up just once. The CDR3 DNA sequence: TGCAGTGCTAGTCGGGATTGGGGGCCCCAGCATTTT. It codes for CSASRDWGPQHF. J is TRBJ1-5 and V is TRBV20-1; no reliable D call. Trimming left V 3 bases short and J 9 bases short, with 12 bases between. The CDR3 has 12 amino acids. Germline CDR1 DFQATT, CDR2 SNEGSKA (reference sequence).

The rearrangement links TRBV18 to TRBJ2-1; D tentatively fits TRBD1 or TRBD2 (5 bases each). Germline V gives CDR1 KGHSH, CDR2 LQKENI. The CDR3 contains 13 residues. The V end was cut by 6 bases, the J end by 3 bases, with 9 bases between. CDR3 DNA sequence: TGTGCCAGCTCCCGGGACGGCTACAATGAGCAGTTCTTC. Its protein is CASSRDGYNEQFF.

This clonotype is medium-sized (0.01 to 0.1%) within its sample. The chain joins TRBV20-1 to TRBJ1-4; D unresolved. This CDR3 has 13 amino acids. V was shortened by 3 bases and J by 5 bases, with 10 bases between the two germline ends. Germline V gene lookup returns CDR1 DFQATT and CDR2 SNEGSKA (reference sequence). CDR3: CSASSQLNEKLFF. The CDR3 DNA reads TGCAGTGCTAGTAGTCAGTTGAATGAAAAACTGTTTTTT.

V gene TRBV30 combines with J gene TRBJ2-1; the D is unclear. CDR3 length: 12 residues. Per the germline V gene, CDR1 is GTSNPN and CDR2 is SVGIG (reference sequence). Trimming cost V 4 bases and J 7 bases, with 11 bases left between them. The CDR3 sequence is CAWTYPDNEQFF. CDR3 sequence (DNA): TGTGCCTGGACCTACCCCGATAATGAGCAGTTCTTC.

This clonotype has a handful of counts. The chain carries TRBV7-2 and TRBJ2-5; 10 nucleotides match TRBD2. This CDR3 is built from 18 residues. Germline CDR1 SGHTA, CDR2 FQGNSA. The V gene end was trimmed by 5 bases and the J gene end by 6 bases; junction bases not matched to a gene: 18. Here the CDR3 reads CASSKSGRAGTGSQTQYF. The CDR3 DNA reads TGTGCCAGCAGCAAGAGCGGGAGGGCCGGGACTGGAAGCCAGACCCAGTACTTC. Supplemented by reference TRBV7-2 and TRBJ2-5, the full variable domain reads GAGVSQSPSNKVTEKGKDVELRCDPISGHTALYWYRQSLGQGLEFLIYFQGNSAPDKSGLPSDRFSAERTGGSVSTLTIQRTQQEDSAVYLCASSKSGRAGTGSQTQYFGPGTRLLVL.

The gene calls are TRBV6-1 and TRBJ1-4, with D possibly TRBD1 on 5 matching bases. CDR3 length equals 14 residues. The germline gives CDR1 MNHNS, CDR2 SASEGT. Trimming removed 5 bases from V and 7 bases from J, with 14 bases in between. CDR3 sequence: CASSRQRVVEKLFF. In DNA form, the CDR3 reads TGTGCCAGCAGTAGACAGAGGGTGGTTGAAAAACTGTTTTTT.